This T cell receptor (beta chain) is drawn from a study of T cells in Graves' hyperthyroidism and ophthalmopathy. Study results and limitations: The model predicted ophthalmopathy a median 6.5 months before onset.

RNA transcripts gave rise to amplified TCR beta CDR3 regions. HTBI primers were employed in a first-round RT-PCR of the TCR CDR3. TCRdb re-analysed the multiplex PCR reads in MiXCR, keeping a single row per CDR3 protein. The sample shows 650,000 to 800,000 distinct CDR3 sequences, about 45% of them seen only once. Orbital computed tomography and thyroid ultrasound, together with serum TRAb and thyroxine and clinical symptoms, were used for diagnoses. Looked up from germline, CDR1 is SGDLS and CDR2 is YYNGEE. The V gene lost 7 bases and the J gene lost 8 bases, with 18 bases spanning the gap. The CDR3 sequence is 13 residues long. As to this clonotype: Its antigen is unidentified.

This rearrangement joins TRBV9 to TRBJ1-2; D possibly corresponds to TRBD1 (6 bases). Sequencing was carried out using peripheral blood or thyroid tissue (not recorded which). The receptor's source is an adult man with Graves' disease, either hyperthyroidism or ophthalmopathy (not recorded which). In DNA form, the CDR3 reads TGTGCCAGCTCACCGGGGGGGCGCGACGGCTACACCTTC. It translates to CASSPGGRDGYTF.